One TCR beta chain is described in this entry. Which antigen it targets is not known. One base away there is no much larger clone; base qualities are not given. The data are from a study of shared T cell receptors in the human thymus (dated by TCRdb to about 2021). Regarding the study in general: The study examined how self-reactive, shared T-cell receptor alpha chains are generated in the human thymus.

Libraries were made using the immunoSEQ multiplex PCR assay. Sourced from immuneACCESS, this table was stored by TCRdb with only in-frame sequences that have V and J called. A share of the clones is absent; for the studies checked, an unresolved V gene accounts for under half, and the remainder has no known explanation. The sample table contains about 500,000 clones; only one count was recorded for roughly 74% of them. Of the sample, more than 0.01% falls within the top ten clones. Trimming takes 0 bases off V and 7 bases off J; junction bases not matched to a gene: 4. The CDR3 spans 15 residues, from the cysteine through the phenylalanine. Kept here is only the CDR3 DNA, which spans 45 bases and is read in frame from base 1. CDR1 and CDR2, per the germline V gene, are LGHNA and YSLEER. This same sample was also taken into another study, of human thymus T cells. From that second study: Donors were immunologically healthy infants undergoing open corrective cardiac surgery for congenital heart defects in Finland. Thymus tissue was obtained as surgical resects removed during corrective cardiac surgery. Usage of V and J gene segments appeared to be biased in both the thymic and the peripheral blood repertoires. The related research found that thymic TCR repertoires overlapped highly between unrelated individuals. TCR alpha and beta repertoires from seven to nine infant thymus samples and a few related peripheral blood samples were characterized in the study. The cohort included about 6 male and two female infants, with donor ages spanning 7 to 244 days. Thymocytes were freed from the tissue by mechanical means and kept at -70 degrees C as pellets of roughly 8.5-31 million cells. A QIAsymphony instrument was used to extract genomic DNA from frozen cell pellets. Using the immunoSEQ multiplex PCR assay, the TCRB and TCRAD loci were amplified from a standardized quantity of quality-controlled genomic DNA. The V(D)J region was spanned by amplicons of a length sufficient to cover the CDR3 and to identify V and J genes. The amplicons were sequenced on an Illumina platform via the commercial immunoSEQ service. Primer bias and sequencing errors were corrected as previously described, and TCRAD and TCRB were defined on the basis of the IMGT database. immunoSEQ Analyzer 3.0 and VDJTools were used for repertoire analysis, which covered basic statistics, V/J segment usage, diversity estimates, rarefaction and pairwise overlap. To estimate diversity, the Chao1, ChaoE, Efron-Thisted, Shannon and inverse Simpson indices were applied, and diversity was also estimated on datasets down-sampled to the smallest sample. Repertoire overlap used strict matching of CDR3 nucleotide sequence, V gene and J gene, with Jaccard-based multidimensional scaling clustering. Thymus samples yielded on average around 810,000 unique TCRB clonotypes, compared with 80,000 to 85,000 from blood samples.

The sample taken for sequencing was thymocytes. The receptor chain draws on TRBV4-3 and TRBJ2-1, with TRBD2 matching 9 junction bases. This TCR was recovered from a boy under two years old with a congenital heart defect. Donor details come from another sample of the same person, matched by shared clones. Read as DNA, the sequence is TGCGCCAGCAGCCAAGATCCGGGACTAGCAAATGAGCAGTTCTTC. This yields the protein CASSQDPGLANEQFF.